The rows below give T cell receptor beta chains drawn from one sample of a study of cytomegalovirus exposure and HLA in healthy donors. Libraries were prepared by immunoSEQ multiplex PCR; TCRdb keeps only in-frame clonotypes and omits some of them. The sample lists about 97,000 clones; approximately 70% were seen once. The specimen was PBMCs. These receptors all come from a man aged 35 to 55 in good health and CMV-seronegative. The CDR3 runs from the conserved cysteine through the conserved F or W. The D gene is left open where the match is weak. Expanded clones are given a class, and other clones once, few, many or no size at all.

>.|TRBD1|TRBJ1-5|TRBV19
CASTIRDRGQPQHF
TGTGCCAGTACCATCCGGGACAGGGGGCAGCCCCAGCATTTT
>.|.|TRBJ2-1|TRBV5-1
CASTLDGETYNEQFF
TGCGCCAGCACCCTTGACGGGGAGACTTACAATGAGCAGTTCTTC
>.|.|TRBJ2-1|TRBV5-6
CASSFFRVRSYNEQFF
TGTGCCAGCAGCTTCTTCAGGGTAAGATCCTACAATGAGCAGTTCTTC
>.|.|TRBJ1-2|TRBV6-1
CASRQVGQPSYGYTF
TGTGCCAGCAGACAAGTGGGCCAGCCGTCCTATGGCTACACCTTC
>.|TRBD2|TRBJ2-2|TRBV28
CASSLWPSGLPNTGELFF
TGTGCCAGCAGTTTGTGGCCTAGCGGGCTTCCGAACACCGGGGAGCTGTTTTTT
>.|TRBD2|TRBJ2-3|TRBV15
CATSVPGLAGVKDTDTQYF
TGTGCCACCAGCGTTCCGGGACTAGCGGGGGTTAAGGACACAGATACGCAGTATTTT
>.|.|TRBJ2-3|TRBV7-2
CASSPRGADTQYF
TGTGCCAGCAGCCCCAGGGGGGCAGATACGCAGTATTTT
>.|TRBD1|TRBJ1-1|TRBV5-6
CASSSPGQGNTEAFF
TGTGCCAGCAGCTCTCCGGGACAGGGGAACACTGAAGCTTTCTTT
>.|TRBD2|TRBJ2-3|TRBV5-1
CASSLAVLAGAKDTQYF
TGCGCCAGCAGCTTGGCAGTTCTAGCGGGGGCGAAAGATACGCAGTATTTT
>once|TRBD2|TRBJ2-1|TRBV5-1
CASSLAVLAGGREQQFF
TGCGCCAGCAGCTTGGCGGTTCTAGCGGGGGGGCGGGAGCAGCAGTTCTTC
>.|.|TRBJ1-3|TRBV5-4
CASSLQGSGNTIYF
TGTGCCAGCAGCTTGCAGGGGTCCGGAAACACCATATATTTT
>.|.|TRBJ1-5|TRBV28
CASRLGVQPQHF
TGTGCCAGCAGGCTAGGCGTTCAGCCCCAGCATTTT
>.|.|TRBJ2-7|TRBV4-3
CASSQEVPSYEQYF
TGCGCCAGCAGCCAAGAAGTTCCTAGCTACGAGCAGTACTTC
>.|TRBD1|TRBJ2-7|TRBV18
CASSFGMGQAVSYEQYF
TGTGCCAGCTCGTTCGGTATGGGACAGGCGGTCTCCTACGAGCAGTACTTC
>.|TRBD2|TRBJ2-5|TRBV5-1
CASFPPGGGETQYF
TGCGCCAGTTTTCCTCCGGGGGGAGGCGAGACCCAGTACTTC
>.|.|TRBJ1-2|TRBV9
CASSVGPRVEYGYTF
TGTGCCAGCAGCGTAGGCCCCAGGGTTGAGTATGGCTACACCTTC
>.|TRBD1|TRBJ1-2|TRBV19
CASSRGYGYTF
TGTGCCAGTAGCAGGGGGTATGGCTACACCTTC
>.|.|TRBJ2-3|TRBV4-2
CASSQTYSVGPLTDTQYF
TGTGCCAGCAGCCAAACCTATAGCGTAGGACCTCTTACAGATACGCAGTATTTT
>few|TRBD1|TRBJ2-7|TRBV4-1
CASSQWTGYEQYF
TGCGCCAGCAGCCAATGGACAGGGTACGAGCAGTACTTC
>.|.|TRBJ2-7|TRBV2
CASSRLGTYEQYF
TGTGCCAGCTCAAGGCTAGGAACCTACGAGCAGTACTTC
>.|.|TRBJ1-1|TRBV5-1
CASSLEGSSTEAFF
TGCGCCAGCAGCTTGGAAGGATCTAGCACTGAAGCTTTCTTT
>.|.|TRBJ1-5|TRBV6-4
CASGRDAGQSIYNQPQHF
TGTGCCAGCGGACGGGATGCCGGTCAATCCATTTACAATCAGCCCCAGCATTTT
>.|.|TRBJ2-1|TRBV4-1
CASSQDRREQFF
TGCGCCAGCAGCCAAGATCGCCGGGAGCAGTTCTTC
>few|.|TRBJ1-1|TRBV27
CASSFAFPGRTEAFF
TGTGCCAGCAGTTTCGCTTTTCCAGGGAGGACTGAAGCTTTCTTT
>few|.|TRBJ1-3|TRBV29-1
CSVQQALNGNTIYF
TGCAGCGTTCAACAGGCTCTAAATGGAAACACCATATATTTT
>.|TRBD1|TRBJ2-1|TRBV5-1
CASSTGGQGLDHEQFF
TGCGCCAGCAGCACGGGGGGACAGGGGTTGGATCATGAGCAGTTCTTC
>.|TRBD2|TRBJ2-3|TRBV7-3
CASSLGNSGGDTQYF
TGTGCCAGCAGCTTAGGTAATAGCGGGGGAGATACGCAGTATTTT
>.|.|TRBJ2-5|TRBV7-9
CASSLDRSAVRWTQYF
TGTGCCAGCAGCTTAGATAGGAGTGCAGTTCGATGGACCCAGTACTTC
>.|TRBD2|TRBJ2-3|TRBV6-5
CASSYSSGGGPDTQYF
TGTGCCAGCAGTTACTCGAGTGGGGGAGGGCCAGATACGCAGTATTTT
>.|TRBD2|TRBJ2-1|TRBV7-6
CASSRTGTTAYNEQFF
TGTGCCAGCAGCCGCACCGGGACTACAGCCTACAATGAGCAGTTCTTC
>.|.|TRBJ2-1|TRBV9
CASSVTGHIYNEQFF
TGTGCCAGCAGCGTGACGGGACACATCTACAATGAGCAGTTCTTC
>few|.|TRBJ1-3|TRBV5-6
CASSRGGLLVSGNTIYF
TGTGCCAGCAGCAGGGGAGGGCTTCTCGTCTCTGGAAACACCATATATTTT
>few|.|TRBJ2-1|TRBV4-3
CASSQDWDTYNEQFF
TGCGCCAGCAGCCAAGATTGGGACACCTACAATGAGCAGTTCTTC
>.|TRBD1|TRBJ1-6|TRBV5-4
CASSLGRDRDDSPLHF
TGTGCCAGCAGCTTGGGCCGGGACAGGGATGATTCACCCCTCCACTTT
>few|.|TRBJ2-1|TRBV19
CASSMGHDNEQFF
TGTGCCAGTAGTATGGGACACGACAATGAGCAGTTCTTC
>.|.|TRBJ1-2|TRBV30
CAWSRGRDYGYTF
TGTGCCTGGAGTCGTGGGAGGGACTATGGCTACACCTTC
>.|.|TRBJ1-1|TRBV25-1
CASSYQGGETEAFF
TGTGCCAGCAGTTATCAGGGAGGGGAGACTGAAGCTTTCTTT
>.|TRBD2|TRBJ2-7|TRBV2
CASSRSRGGASVQYF
TGTGCCAGCAGCCGTTCCCGGGGGGGGGCGAGTGTGCAGTACTTC
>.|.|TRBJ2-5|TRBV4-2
CASSQAGGTQYF
TGTGCCAGCAGCCAGGCAGGAGGGACCCAGTACTTC
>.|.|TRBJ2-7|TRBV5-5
CASSPAPGSHEQYF
TGTGCCAGCAGCCCTGCTCCGGGTTCCCACGAGCAGTACTTC
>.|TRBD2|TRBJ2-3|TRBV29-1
CSAVALGTSGGTDTQYF
TGCAGCGCCGTTGCCCTTGGGACTAGCGGGGGGACAGATACGCAGTATTTT
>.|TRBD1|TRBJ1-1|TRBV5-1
CASSFGPIGQGDTEAFF
TGCGCCAGCAGCTTCGGTCCCATTGGACAGGGGGACACTGAAGCTTTCTTT
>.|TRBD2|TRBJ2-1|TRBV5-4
CASSFPAGGLDNEQFF
TGTGCCAGCAGCTTCCCAGCGGGGGGCCTGGACAATGAGCAGTTCTTC